These 23 T cell receptor beta chains were sequenced from one sample in a study of PD-1 blockade in mismatch repair-deficient tumors. Produced via immunoSEQ multiplex PCR; TCRdb's table is partial and in-frame only. The sample shows more than 90,000 clones, approximately 80% of them seen only once. This specimen consisted of peripheral blood, obtained 60 weeks after starting pembrolizumab. All receptors derive from an adult with mismatch repair-deficient cancer.

The chain combines TRBV10-3 with TRBJ1-2; maybe TRBD1 (5 bases). The V end was cut by 3 bases, the J end by 7 bases, with 18 bases between. The CDR3 totals 15 residues. Germline V gene data show CDR1 as ENHRY and CDR2 as SYGVKD. CDR3 in amino acids: CAISDPQRQGLGYTF. Here the CDR3 DNA reads TGTGCCATCAGTGACCCGCAGCGGCAGGGACTTGGCTACACCTTC.

This chain connects TRBV11-3 to TRBJ1-2; D might be TRBD1 (5 bases). CDR1 is SGHNT and CDR2 is YENEEA in the germline V gene. The CDR3 has 15 residues. Trimming took off 5 bases at V and 7 bases at J, with 20 bases between the two ends. Here the CDR3 DNA reads TGTGCCAGCAGCCCCGGGACGGCTCTTCAGGGTGGCTACACCTTC. It yields the protein CASSPGTALQGGYTF.

The rearrangement uses TRBV21-1 and TRBJ1-2. TRBV21-1 is described as a pseudogene. The CDR3 covers 12 residues. CDR3 residues: CARTGSYYGYTF. The CDR3 DNA reads as TGTGCCAGGACCGGGTCCTACTATGGCTACACCTTC.

The genes are TRBV7-2 and TRBJ2-1, with TRBD1 identical over 9 bases. This CDR3 region has 16 residues. Germline V gene data show CDR1 as SGHTA and CDR2 as FQGNSA. Unmatched junction bases numbered 7, after V lost 3 bases and J lost 4 bases. CDR3 sequence: CASSLRTGQGYNEQFF. As DNA, the CDR3 is TGTGCCAGCAGCTTGCGAACGGGACAGGGTTACAATGAGCAGTTCTTC.

The V gene is TRBV9, the J gene TRBJ1-1; D possibly corresponds to TRBD1 (6 bases). V dropped 0 bases and J dropped 1 base, with 10 bases sitting between them. The CDR3 is 15 residues long. In germline, CDR1 is SGDLS, CDR2 YYNGEE. CDR3 DNA: TGTGCCAGCAGCGTAGTCGGGGGCGGGAACACTGAAGCTTTCTTT. This gives the protein CASSVVGGGNTEAFF.

The chain links TRBV27 to TRBJ1-2, with D maybe TRBD1 (6 bases). Germline CDR1 and CDR2: MNHEY and SMNVEV (reference sequence). Trimming cost V 2 bases and J 8 bases, with 12 bases left between them. The CDR3 consists of 13 residues. In DNA, the CDR3 is TGTGCCAGCAGTTTAGGGGGGCTAAGGGGCTACACCTTC. Translating gives CASSLGGLRGYTF.

This chain links TRBV10-3 with TRBJ2-5; maybe TRBD1 (7 bases). Germline CDR1 is ENHRY and CDR2 is SYGVKD. This CDR3 region has 13 residues. The V end lost 11 bases, the J end lost 5 bases, and 18 bases lay between the germline ends. In DNA, the CDR3 is TGTGCCTCCCAAGGAGGGGGCCTGGAGACCCAGTACTTC. Encoded protein: CASQGGGLETQYF.

The chain has TRBV19 and TRBJ2-5, with 10 bases fitting TRBD2. The CDR3 has 14 amino acids. Germline V CDR1 and CDR2: LNHDA, SQIVND (reference sequence). Unmatched junction bases numbered 4, after V lost 5 bases and J lost 4 bases. The CDR3 coding sequence is TGTGCCAGTAGTGCCGGGACTAGCGTAGAGACCCAGTACTTC. It codes for CASSAGTSVETQYF.

The chain employs TRBV11-1 and TRBJ1-1; 9 nucleotides align to TRBD1. CDR1 SGHAT and CDR2 FQDESV come from the germline V gene (reference sequence). This CDR3 is 15 amino acids long. The V and J ends lost 5 bases and 5 bases, in that order; junction bases with no gene match: 9. The CDR3: CASSPTGGPGTEAFF. The DNA of the CDR3 is TGTGCCAGCAGCCCTACAGGGGGCCCGGGGACTGAAGCTTTCTTT.

The chain couples TRBV5-5 to TRBJ2-2; the D call may be TRBD1 or TRBD2 (7 bases each). V was shortened by 2 bases and J by 5 bases, with 22 bases between the two germline ends. There are 18 residues in the CDR3. Germline CDR1 and CDR2: SGHKS and YYEKEE (reference sequence). The CDR3 DNA follows: TGTGCCAGCAGCTTCAGGGGGGAGTGGGAGGGAAAGACCGGGGAGCTGTTTTTT. Protein sequence: CASSFRGEWEGKTGELFF.

The gene calls are TRBV7-9 and TRBJ2-1; D is ambiguous. Germline lookup yields CDR1 SEHNR and CDR2 FQNEAQ (reference sequence). Deletions cut 5 bases from V and 7 bases from J, with 9 bases between. CDR3 length: 12 residues. CDR3: CASSVDSNEQFF. The CDR3 DNA is TGTGCCAGCAGCGTAGACTCAAATGAGCAGTTCTTC.

This sequence joins TRBV29-1 and TRBJ2-2, with 9 bases fitting TRBD2. CDR1 is SQVTM and CDR2 is ANQGSEA in the germline V gene. This CDR3 is 14 amino acids long. The CDR3 region is CSVSGTSFTGELFF. CDR3 bases: TGCAGTGTATCCGGGACTAGCTTCACCGGGGAGCTGTTTTTT.

The DNA of the CDR3 is TGTGCCAGCAGTCCCGACAAGAACTATGGCTACACCTTC. Protein product: CASSPDKNYGYTF. The chain is built from TRBV11-1 and TRBJ1-2; D gene ambiguous. The germline V gene has CDR1 SGHAT and CDR2 FQDESV (reference sequence). V dropped 6 bases and J dropped 2 bases, with 10 bases sitting between them. The length of the CDR3 is 13 residues.

This chain joins TRBV7-2 and TRBJ1-1; TRBD1 matches 10 bases. J was trimmed by 0 bases and V by 3 bases; bases with no gene match: 10. Germline CDR1 is SGHTA and CDR2 is FQGNSA. The CDR3 covers 18 residues. This chain's CDR3 is CASSFPRDRGKLNTEAFF. CDR3 bases: TGTGCCAGCAGCTTTCCCCGGGACAGGGGAAAACTGAACACTGAAGCTTTCTTT.

The chain has TRBV7-9 and TRBJ2-3, with 9 bases lining up with TRBD2. The CDR3 sequence is 18 residues long. CDR1 is SEHNR and CDR2 is FQNEAQ in the germline V gene (reference sequence). J gave up 7 bases and V 1 base, and 15 bases lay outside the gene matches. The CDR3 sequence is CASSLEAYGSGSTYTQYF. CDR3 in DNA: TGTGCCAGCAGCTTAGAGGCGTATGGTAGCGGGAGCACTTATACGCAGTATTTT.

The V call is TRBV7-8, the J call TRBJ2-7, with 9 positions matching TRBD2. The CDR3 runs 17 residues. The V and J ends lost 4 bases and 3 bases, in that order; junction bases with no gene match: 13. Germline CDR1 reads SGHVS; CDR2 reads FQNEAQ. In DNA form, the CDR3 reads TGTGCCAGCAGCTGGCCCTCAACTAGCGGGCACATCTACGAGCAGTACTTC. It yields the protein CASSWPSTSGHIYEQYF.

The genes are TRBV19 and TRBJ2-7; TRBD1 matches 9 bases. There are 15 residues in the CDR3. Germline CDR1 and CDR2: LNHDA and SQIVND (reference sequence). Trimming took 4 bases from V and 0 from J; bases not matched to a gene: 4. The CDR3 DNA reads TGTGCCAGTAGTACCGGGACAGGGTACTCCTACGAGCAGTACTTC. This gives the protein CASSTGTGYSYEQYF.

The chain carries TRBV28 and TRBJ1-2; 7 bases are a match to TRBD1. Germline V gene data show CDR1 as MDHEN and CDR2 as SYDVKM. This CDR3 has 15 residues. J lost 0 bases, V lost 6 bases, and 7 bases had no gene match. The CDR3 reads CASSPTGPSNYGYTF. In DNA form, the CDR3 reads TGTGCCAGCAGCCCGACAGGGCCTTCTAACTATGGCTACACCTTC.

This clone turned up a few times. The chain is built from TRBV4-2 and TRBJ1-2; 8 positions match TRBD1. In germline, CDR1 is LGHNA, CDR2 YNFKEQ. V dropped 0 bases and J dropped 7; count of bases not matched to a gene: 7. This CDR3 has 15 amino acids. Here the CDR3 DNA reads TGTGCCAGCAGCCAAGATCCGACAGGGGCGGGTGGCTACACCTTC. This translates into CASSQDPTGAGGYTF.

The chain uses TRBV30 and TRBJ2-5; a possible D gene is TRBD2 (5 bases). The CDR3 is made up of 12 amino acids. The germline V gene encodes CDR1 GTSNPN and CDR2 SVGIG (reference sequence). V lost 8 bases to trimming and J lost 1 base, with 11 bases between them. The CDR3 protein is CAGKRTQETQYF. The CDR3 bases are TGTGCCGGGAAGCGGACCCAAGAGACCCAGTACTTC.

The rearrangement links TRBV7-6 to TRBJ2-5; D is perhaps TRBD1 or TRBD2 (6 bases each). The CDR3 is 14 amino acids. CDR1 and CDR2 (germline): SGHVS, FNYEAQ. Trimming took off 5 bases at V and 9 bases at J, with 19 bases between the two ends. CDR3 nucleotide sequence: TGTGCCAGCAGCGTGACGGGGGCCTTGGGGGCCCAGTACTTC. It codes for CASSVTGALGAQYF.

This rearrangement joins TRBV6-5 to TRBJ1-5; D is perhaps TRBD1 (5 bases). In germline, CDR1 is MNHEY, CDR2 SVGAGI. Trimming removed 2 bases at V and 2 bases at J, with 7 bases between. The CDR3 consists of 14 residues. CDR3 region: CASSYGGGNQPQHF. DNA of the CDR3: TGTGCCAGCAGTTACGGGGGAGGCAATCAGCCCCAGCATTTT.

The genes are TRBV30 and TRBJ1-2; 8 bases fit TRBD1. CDR3 size: 14 residues. J lost 5 bases, V lost 3 bases, and 8 bases had no gene match. Looked up from germline, CDR1 is GTSNPN and CDR2 is SVGIG (reference sequence). CDR3 region: CAWRREQGVYGYTF. The DNA of the CDR3 is TGTGCCTGGAGAAGGGAACAGGGGGTTTATGGCTACACCTTC.